These 25 T cell receptor beta chains were sequenced from one sample in a study of T cell responses to AZD1222 COVID-19 vaccine (dated by TCRdb to about 2021). Library prep was done by the immunoSEQ multiplex PCR assay. This immuneACCESS table, as held by TCRdb, lists in-frame sequences with V and J called but not all clones. Of the missing ones, under half trace to an unresolved V gene in checked studies; the others have no known cause. The sample records over 130,000 clones, more than 75% of which are singletons. Of the sample, about 3% is held by the ten largest clones. What this sample's time point label stands for: about 28 days (+/-7) after the second vaccine dose. The material was peripheral blood, obtained 28 days after the second AZD1222 dose. These receptor sequences come from an adult who received the AZD1222 COVID-19 vaccine.

The chain is built from TRBV27 and TRBJ2-6; 7 bases match TRBD1. V shed 6 bases, J shed 1 base, and the junction held 3 bases outside the gene matches. Germline-derived CDR1 and CDR2 are MNHEY and SMNVEV (reference sequence). CDR3 size: 15 residues. CDR3 sequence: CASSRQGSGANVLTF. The CDR3 nucleotides read TGTGCCAGCAGCCGACAGGGTTCTGGGGCCAACGTCCTGACTTTC. Complete variable domain (other parts from reference TRBV27 and TRBJ2-6): EAQVTQNPRYLITVTGKKLTVTCSQNMNHEYMSWYRQDPGLGLRQIYYSMNVEVTDKGDVPEGYKVSRKEKRNFPLILESPSPNQTSLYFCASSRQGSGANVLTFGAGSRLTVL.

The V call is TRBV5-4, the J call TRBJ2-6, with D perhaps assigned TRBD1 or TRBD2 (5 bases each). Trimming removed 4 bases at V and 1 base at J, with 18 bases between. Germline CDR1 reads SGHNT; CDR2 reads YYREEE (reference sequence). The CDR3 sequence is 18 residues long. CDR3 region: CASSKQADLSSGANVLTF. The CDR3 DNA follows: TGTGCCAGCAGCAAACAGGCGGACTTATCGTCTGGGGCCAACGTCCTGACTTTC.

V and J are TRBV9 and TRBJ2-5; D ambiguous. Trimming removed 0 bases from V and 4 bases from J, with 16 bases in between. The length of the CDR3 is 16 residues. The V gene's germline CDR1 is SGDLS and CDR2 YYNGEE. For the CDR3, the DNA is TGTGCCAGCAGCGTAGGTGGGAATTGGTTGGGAGAGACCCAGTACTTC. Translated: CASSVGGNWLGETQYF.

This clone appeared a single time. The chain couples TRBV30 to TRBJ2-7; 10 bases match TRBD2. Germline CDR1 and CDR2: GTSNPN and SVGIG (reference sequence). CDR3 length: 17 amino acids. The V gene end was trimmed by 0 bases and the J gene end by 6 bases; junction bases not matched to a gene: 14. The CDR3 loop is CAWSVYTRGLAGVEQYF. Here the CDR3 DNA reads TGTGCCTGGAGTGTTTACACGCGGGGGCTAGCGGGAGTCGAGCAGTACTTC.

The chain recombines TRBV7-9 with TRBJ2-3; no reliable D call. This CDR3 is built from 15 residues. The V gene's germline CDR1 is SEHNR and CDR2 FQNEAQ (reference sequence). Deletions cut 5 bases from V and 1 base from J, with 13 bases between. The CDR3: CASSETLTGTDTQYF. CDR3 DNA: TGTGCCAGCAGCGAGACACTAACCGGCACAGATACGCAGTATTTT.

The CDR3 sequence: CASSRTGQGSYEQYF. The CDR3 DNA reads as TGTGCCAGCAGTAGAACGGGACAGGGATCCTACGAGCAGTACTTC. The rearrangement joins TRBV6-5 to TRBJ2-7; the match to TRBD1 covers 9 bases. V dropped 5 bases and J dropped 1; count of bases not matched to a gene: 6. Looked up from germline, CDR1 is MNHEY and CDR2 is SVGAGI. The CDR3 contains 15 residues.

V and J are TRBV10-3 and TRBJ2-1; D remains unclear. V lost 6 bases, J lost 6 bases, and 9 bases lay in between. This CDR3 is 12 amino acids long. Looked up from germline, CDR1 is ENHRY and CDR2 is SYGVKD. The CDR3 sequence is CAISWYRNEQFF. CDR3 bases: TGTGCCATCAGCTGGTACCGCAATGAGCAGTTCTTC.

The chain links TRBV28 to TRBJ1-2, with 7 bases fitting TRBD1. CDR1 is MDHEN, CDR2 SYDVKM, per germline. V lost 5 bases to trimming and J lost 4 bases; unmatched junction nucleotides: 10. This CDR3 region has 15 residues. CDR3: CASSPQWDSSYGYTF. The CDR3 bases are TGTGCCAGCAGTCCCCAGTGGGACAGCTCCTATGGCTACACCTTC.

In DNA, the CDR3 is TGTGCCAGCAGCTCGGGGCCAGGGGGCACCTATGGCTACACCTTC. It yields the protein CASSSGPGGTYGYTF. The chain links TRBV7-2 to TRBJ1-2; 8 positions match TRBD1. Germline lookup yields CDR1 SGHTA and CDR2 FQGNSA. The CDR3 sequence is 15 residues long. Trimming at V came to 4 bases and at J to 4 bases, leaving 8 bases not matched to a gene.

The rearrangement joins TRBV27 to TRBJ1-1; D ambiguous. There are 15 residues in the CDR3. V lost 3 bases and J 0 bases, leaving 11 bases between the germline ends. CDR1 and CDR2 from the germline V gene are MNHEY and SMNVEV (reference sequence). This chain's CDR3 is CASSLDGDMNTEAFF. In DNA form, the CDR3 reads TGTGCCAGCAGTTTGGACGGAGACATGAACACTGAAGCTTTCTTT.

The gene calls are TRBV10-3 and TRBJ1-2, with unresolved D. This CDR3 has 15 amino acids. The V end lost 3 bases, the J end lost 2 bases, and 13 bases lay between the germline ends. Germline V gene data show CDR1 as ENHRY and CDR2 as SYGVKD. CDR3 residues: CAISEVVIGNYGYTF. The CDR3 nucleotides read TGTGCCATCAGTGAAGTCGTGATAGGGAACTATGGCTACACCTTC.

This chain connects TRBV18 to TRBJ2-2; D tentatively reads TRBD1 or TRBD2 (5 bases each). V lost 6 bases and J 0 bases, leaving 14 bases between the germline ends. This CDR3 has 16 amino acids. CDR1 is KGHSH and CDR2 is LQKENI in the germline V gene. The CDR3 protein is CASSRRDPANTGELFF. The CDR3 region has the DNA TGTGCCAGCTCCCGCCGGGACCCCGCGAACACCGGGGAGCTGTTTTTT. Looking up the rest from reference TRBV18 and TRBJ2-2 gives the full variable domain: NAGVMQNPRHLVRRRGQEARLRCSPMKGHSHVYWYRQLPEEGLKFMVYLQKENIIDESGMPKERFSAEFPKEGPSILRIQQVVRGDSAAYFCASSRRDPANTGELFFGEGSRLTVL.

The CDR3 nucleotides are TGTGCCAGCAGCCAAGGGGGTCAGGGGAATCAGCCCCAGCATTTT. Translation: CASSQGGQGNQPQHF. This chain links TRBV3-1 (or the pseudogene TRBV3-2) with TRBJ1-5, with D possibly matching TRBD1 (6 bases). The CDR3 covers 15 residues. Looked up from germline, CDR1 is LGHDT and CDR2 is YNNKEL (reference sequence). V shed 1 base and J shed 4 bases, with 11 bases lying between them.

The chain has TRBV10-3 and TRBJ2-3, with 12 bases identical to TRBD2. The CDR3 is made up of 15 amino acids. Germline CDR1 ENHRY, CDR2 SYGVKD. V lost 4 bases, J lost 2 bases, and 1 base stayed unmatched. The CDR3 DNA is TGTGCCATCAGTGGGACTAGCGGGGCCACAGATACGCAGTATTTT. Encoded protein: CAISGTSGATDTQYF.

The V and J genes are TRBV29-1 and TRBJ1-1; D is uncertain. CDR3 size: 14 residues. Trimming took 6 bases from V and 1 from J, leaving 15 bases between them. Germline V CDR1 and CDR2: SQVTM, ANQGSEA. The CDR3 sequence: CSVEGAGQNTEAFF. For the CDR3, the DNA is TGCAGCGTCGAGGGAGCCGGTCAGAACACTGAAGCTTTCTTT.

This chain uses TRBV24-1 with TRBJ2-2; D might be TRBD1 or TRBD2, each matching 5 bases. The V gene's germline CDR1 is KGHDR and CDR2 SFDVKD. V lost 3 bases, J lost 0 bases, and 13 bases lay in between. This CDR3 comprises 17 residues. The CDR3 coding sequence is TGTGCCACCAGTGATGATACCGGGACGGCGAACACCGGGGAGCTGTTTTTT. This codes for CATSDDTGTANTGELFF.

This clone has just one count. Additional DNA sequences in this sample encode the identical CDR3. The chain uses TRBV7-9 and TRBJ2-3; no clear D gene. V lost 5 bases to trimming and J lost 1 base, with 7 bases between them. The length of the CDR3 is 13 residues. Germline V lookup: CDR1 SEHNR, CDR2 FQNEAQ (reference sequence). The CDR3 DNA follows: TGTGCCAGCAGCCCAACGGGCACAGATACGCAGTATTTT. It encodes CASSPTGTDTQYF.

V is TRBV27 and J is TRBJ2-7; D is ambiguous. V was shortened by 2 bases and J by 5 bases, with 10 bases between the two germline ends. The CDR3 length is 13 residues. Germline CDR1 and CDR2: MNHEY and SMNVEV (reference sequence). The CDR3 DNA sequence: TGTGCCAGCAGTTTAATGGGGAAGCACGAGCAGTACTTC. Its protein product is CASSLMGKHEQYF.

This rearrangement joins TRBV18 to TRBJ2-7, with 8 nucleotides matching TRBD2. V lost 3 bases and J lost 2; bases outside the gene matches: 9. From germline, CDR1 is KGHSH and CDR2 LQKENI. The CDR3 runs 16 residues. The CDR3 reads CASSPGGAGRAYEQYF. The CDR3 nucleotides are TGTGCCAGCTCACCCGGGGGGGCAGGGAGAGCCTACGAGCAGTACTTC.

This clone was seen a handful of times. CDR3 nucleotide sequence: TGTGCCACTGGAGATGGAGCTAATGAAAAACTGTTTTTT. It yields the protein CATGDGANEKLFF. The chain links TRBV2 to TRBJ1-4; D gene ambiguous. Trimming cost V 10 bases and J 3 bases, with 12 bases left between them. The germline gives CDR1 SNHLY, CDR2 FYNNEI. The CDR3 totals 13 residues.

V and J are TRBV10-3 and TRBJ1-6; D not resolved. CDR1 and CDR2 from the germline V gene are ENHRY and SYGVKD. V was shortened by 3 bases and J by 0 bases, with 3 bases between the two germline ends. This CDR3 region has 14 residues. CDR3: CAISDSSYNSPLHF. The CDR3 region has the DNA TGTGCCATCAGTGACAGCTCCTATAATTCACCCCTCCACTTT.

The chain couples TRBV5-1 to TRBJ1-5, with TRBD1 as a possible D gene (6 bases). Germline CDR1 and CDR2: SGHRS and YFSETQ. The V gene lost 0 bases and the J gene lost 6 bases, with 10 bases spanning the gap. The CDR3 consists of 14 residues. The DNA for the CDR3 is TGCGCCAGCAGCTTGGGCGGGGGCAGTCAGCCCCAGCATTTT. It translates to CASSLGGGSQPQHF.

The chain joins TRBV13 to TRBJ2-1; 9 nucleotides line up with TRBD1. V lost 5 bases and J lost 3; bases outside the gene matches: 8. Germline lookup yields CDR1 PRHDT and CDR2 FYEKMQ (reference sequence). The CDR3 is 16 amino acids. As DNA, the CDR3 is TGTGCCAGCAGCCCGGGGAAGGGACAGGGCTACAATGAGCAGTTCTTC. The encoded protein is CASSPGKGQGYNEQFF. Full variable domain (remainder filled in from reference TRBV13 and TRBJ2-1): AAGVIQSPRHLIKEKRETATLKCYPIPRHDTVYWYQQGPGQDPQFLISFYEKMQSDKGSIPDRFSAQQFSDYHSELNMSSLELGDSALYFCASSPGKGQGYNEQFFGPGTRLTVL.

This chain uses TRBV19 with TRBJ1-5, with D perhaps matching TRBD1 (6 bases). V was trimmed by 4 bases and J by 7 bases, leaving 23 bases between them. The CDR3 sequence is 17 residues long. The V gene's germline CDR1 is LNHDA and CDR2 SQIVND (reference sequence). This chain's CDR3 is CASSTWGKDRSRQPQHF. CDR3 DNA sequence: TGTGCCAGTAGTACCTGGGGAAAAGACAGGAGTCGGCAGCCCCAGCATTTT.

V is TRBV6-5 and J is TRBJ1-5; 9 nucleotides agree with TRBD1. The CDR3 spans 14 residues. The V gene end was trimmed by 5 bases and the J gene end by 5 bases; junction bases not matched to a gene: 4. Germline CDR1 and CDR2: MNHEY and SVGAGI. CDR3 coding DNA: TGTGCCAGCAGTATCCGGGACAGGGATCAGCCCCAGCATTTT. It encodes CASSIRDRDQPQHF.